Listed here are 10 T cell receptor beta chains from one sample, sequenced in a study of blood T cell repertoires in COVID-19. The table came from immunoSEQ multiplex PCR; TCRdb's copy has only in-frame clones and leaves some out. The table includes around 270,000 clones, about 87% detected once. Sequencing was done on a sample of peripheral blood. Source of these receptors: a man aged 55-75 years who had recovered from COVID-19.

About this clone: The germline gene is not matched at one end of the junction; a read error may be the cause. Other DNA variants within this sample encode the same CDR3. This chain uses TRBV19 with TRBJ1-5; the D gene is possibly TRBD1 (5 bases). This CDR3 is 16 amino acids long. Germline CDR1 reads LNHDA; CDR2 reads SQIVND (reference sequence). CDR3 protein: CASSIGRGAGNQPQHF. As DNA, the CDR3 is TGTGCTAGTAGTATAGGGAGGGGTGCGGGCAATCAGCCCCAGCATTTT.

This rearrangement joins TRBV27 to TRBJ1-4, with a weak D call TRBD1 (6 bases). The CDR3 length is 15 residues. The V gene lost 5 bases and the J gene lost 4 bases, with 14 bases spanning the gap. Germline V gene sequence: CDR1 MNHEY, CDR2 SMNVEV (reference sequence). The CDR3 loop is CASSIRGLYNEKLFF. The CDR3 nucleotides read TGTGCCAGCAGTATCAGGGGCCTCTATAATGAAAAACTGTTTTTT.

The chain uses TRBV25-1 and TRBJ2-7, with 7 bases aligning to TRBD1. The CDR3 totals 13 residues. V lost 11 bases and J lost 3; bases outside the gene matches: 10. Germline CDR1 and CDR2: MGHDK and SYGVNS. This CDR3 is CAAQGQNNYEQYF. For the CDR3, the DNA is TGTGCCGCACAGGGGCAGAATAACTACGAGCAGTACTTC.

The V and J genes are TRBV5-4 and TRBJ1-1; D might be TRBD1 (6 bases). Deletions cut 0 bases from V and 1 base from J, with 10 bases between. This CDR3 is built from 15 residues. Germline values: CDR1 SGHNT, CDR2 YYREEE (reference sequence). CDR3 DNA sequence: TGTGCCAGCAGCTTGGCCAGGGGCGGGAACACTGAAGCTTTCTTT. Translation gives CASSLARGGNTEAFF.

The CDR3 protein is CASSTRQGVEQYF. For the CDR3, the DNA is TGCGCCAGCAGCACCCGACAGGGGGTCGAGCAGTACTTC. This rearrangement joins TRBV4-1 to TRBJ2-7, with 9 bases aligning to TRBD1. The V gene end was trimmed by 5 bases and the J gene end by 6 bases; junction bases not matched to a gene: 5. The CDR3 loop spans 13 amino acids. Germline V gene data show CDR1 as MGHRA and CDR2 as YSYEKL.

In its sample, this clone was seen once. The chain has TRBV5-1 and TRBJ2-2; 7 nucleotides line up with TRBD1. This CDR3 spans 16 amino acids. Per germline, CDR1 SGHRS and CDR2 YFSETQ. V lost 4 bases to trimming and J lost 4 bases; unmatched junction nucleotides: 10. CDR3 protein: CASSTGVTAPTGELFF. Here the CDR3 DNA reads TGCGCCAGCAGCACAGGGGTGACCGCACCCACCGGGGAGCTGTTTTTT.

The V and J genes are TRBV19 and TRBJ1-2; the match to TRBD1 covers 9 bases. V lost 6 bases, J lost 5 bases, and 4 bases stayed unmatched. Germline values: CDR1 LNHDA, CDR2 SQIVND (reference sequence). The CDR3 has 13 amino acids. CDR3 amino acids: CASRGQGEYGYTF. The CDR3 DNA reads TGTGCCAGTAGGGGACAGGGTGAATATGGCTACACCTTC.

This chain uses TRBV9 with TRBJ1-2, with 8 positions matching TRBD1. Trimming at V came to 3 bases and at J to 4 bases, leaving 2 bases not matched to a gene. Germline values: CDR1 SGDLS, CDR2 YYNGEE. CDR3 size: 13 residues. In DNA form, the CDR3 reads TGTGCCAGCAGCGCAGGGGGCGTCTATGGCTACACCTTC. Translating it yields CASSAGGVYGYTF.

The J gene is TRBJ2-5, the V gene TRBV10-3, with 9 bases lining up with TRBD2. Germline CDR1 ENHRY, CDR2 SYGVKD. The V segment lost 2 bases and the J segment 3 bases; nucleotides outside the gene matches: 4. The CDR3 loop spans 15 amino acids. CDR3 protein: CAISEAQRGEETQYF. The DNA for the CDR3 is TGTGCCATCAGTGAGGCCCAGCGGGGGGAAGAGACCCAGTACTTC.

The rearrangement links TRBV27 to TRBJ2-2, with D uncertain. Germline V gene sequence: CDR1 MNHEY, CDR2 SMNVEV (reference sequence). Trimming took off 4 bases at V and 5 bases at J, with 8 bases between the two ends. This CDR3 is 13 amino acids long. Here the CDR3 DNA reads TGTGCCAGCAGTTCGACTGAAACCGGGGAGCTGTTTTTT. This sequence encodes CASSSTETGELFF.